The 3 T cell receptor beta chains below come from one sample, sequenced in a study of radiotherapy plus CTLA-4 blockade in lung cancer. Repertoires were generated with immunoSEQ multiplex PCR, while TCRdb's copy carries only in-frame clones and drops some. The sample shows tens of thousands of clones, roughly 81% of them seen only once. The source was peripheral blood, collected from a patient treated with radiotherapy plus ipilimumab. These receptors all come from a human donor with non-small cell lung cancer whose response to radiotherapy plus ipilimumab could not be evaluated.

The chain has TRBV28 and TRBJ2-2; no reliable D call. Germline-derived CDR1 and CDR2 are MDHEN and SYDVKM. The CDR3 totals 15 residues. V was clipped by 2 bases and J by 7 bases, with 14 bases between them. CDR3 sequence reads: CASSLGSLHGGELFF. CDR3 sequence (DNA): TGTGCCAGCAGTTTAGGTAGCTTACATGGCGGGGAGCTGTTTTTT.

In its sample, this clone was seen once. The chain couples TRBV6-5 to TRBJ2-1, with 9 bases aligning to TRBD1. V trimming: 6 bases; J trimming: 3 bases; junction bases outside the gene matches: 6. CDR1 is MNHEY, CDR2 SVGAGI, per germline. The CDR3 is 15 amino acids. CDR3 nucleotides: TGTGCCAGCAGCCGTAGGACAGGGGACTACAATGAGCAGTTCTTC. It codes for CASSRRTGDYNEQFF.

The chain uses TRBV7-2 and TRBJ2-7; D gene ambiguous. Trimming stripped 5 bases from V and 2 bases from J, with 10 bases between. This CDR3 spans 13 amino acids. Germline values: CDR1 SGHTA, CDR2 FQGNSA. This CDR3 reads CASSPNAAYEQYF. Here the CDR3 DNA reads TGTGCCAGCAGCCCGAACGCGGCCTACGAGCAGTACTTC.